This entry is about one T cell receptor beta chain. The assay was immunoSEQ multiplex PCR, and TCRdb's table has in-frame clones only and misses some. The data show some 70,000 clones, approximately 80% seen once. The entry originates in a study of OX40 agonist ivuxolimab in advanced cancers. This CDR3 is built from 15 residues. The junction had 2 bases not matched to a gene; V was cut back by 6 bases and J by 0 bases. CDR1 SGHTA and CDR2 FQGNSA come from the germline V gene. The sample was CD4+ or CD8+ T cells sorted from blood, taken in a trial of the OX40 agonist ivuxolimab. The chain carries TRBV7-2 and TRBJ2-5, with 12 positions matching TRBD2. The clonotype comes from an adult with an advanced solid tumor such as melanoma, head and neck, liver or kidney cancer. CDR3 coding DNA: TGTGCCAGCAGGAGACTAGCGGGAGACCAAGAGACCCAGTACTTC. It translates to CASRRLAGDQETQYF.